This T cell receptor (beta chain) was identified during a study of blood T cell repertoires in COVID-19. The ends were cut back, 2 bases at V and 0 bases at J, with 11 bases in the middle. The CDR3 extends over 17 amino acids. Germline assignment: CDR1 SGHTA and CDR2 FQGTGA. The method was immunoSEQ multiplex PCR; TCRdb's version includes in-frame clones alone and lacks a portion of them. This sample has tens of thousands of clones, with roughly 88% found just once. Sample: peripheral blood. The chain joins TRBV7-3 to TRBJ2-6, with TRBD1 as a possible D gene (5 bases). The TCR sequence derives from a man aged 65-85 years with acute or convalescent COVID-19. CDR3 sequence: CASSLVGLSSGANVLTF. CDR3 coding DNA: TGTGCCAGCAGCTTAGTGGGGCTAAGCTCTGGGGCCAACGTCCTGACTTTC. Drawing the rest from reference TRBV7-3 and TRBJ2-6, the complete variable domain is GAGVSQTPSNKVTEKGKYVELRCDPISGHTALYWYRQSLGQGPEFLIYFQGTGAADDSGLPNDRFFAVRPEGSVSTLKIQRTERGDSAVYLCASSLVGLSSGANVLTFGAGSRLTVL.